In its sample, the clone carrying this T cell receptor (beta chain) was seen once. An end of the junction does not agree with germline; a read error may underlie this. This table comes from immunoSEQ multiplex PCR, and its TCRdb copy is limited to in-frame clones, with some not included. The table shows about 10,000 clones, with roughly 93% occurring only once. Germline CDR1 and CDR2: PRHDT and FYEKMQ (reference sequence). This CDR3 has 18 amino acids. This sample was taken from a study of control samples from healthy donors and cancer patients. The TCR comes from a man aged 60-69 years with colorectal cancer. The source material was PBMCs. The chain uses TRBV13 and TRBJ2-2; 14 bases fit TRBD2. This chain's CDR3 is CARSARLAGGPNTGELFF. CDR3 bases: TGTGCCCGCAGCGCACGACTAGCGGGGGGGCCGAACACCGGGGAGCTGTTTTTT.